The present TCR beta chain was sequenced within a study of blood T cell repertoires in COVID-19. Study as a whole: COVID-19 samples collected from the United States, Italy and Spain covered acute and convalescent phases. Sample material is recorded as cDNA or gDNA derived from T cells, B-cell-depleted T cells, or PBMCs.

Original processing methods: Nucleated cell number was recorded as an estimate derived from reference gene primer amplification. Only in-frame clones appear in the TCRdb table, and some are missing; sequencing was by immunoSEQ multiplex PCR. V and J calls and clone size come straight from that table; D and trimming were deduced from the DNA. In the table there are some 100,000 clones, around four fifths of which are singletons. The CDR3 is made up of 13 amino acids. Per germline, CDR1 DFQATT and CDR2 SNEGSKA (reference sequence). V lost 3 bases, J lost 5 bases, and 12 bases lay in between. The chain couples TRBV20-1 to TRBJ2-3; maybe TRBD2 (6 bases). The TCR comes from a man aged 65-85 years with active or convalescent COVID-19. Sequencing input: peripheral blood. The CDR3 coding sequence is TGCAGTGCTAGTCCCGGGAGATTAGATACGCAGTATTTT. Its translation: CSASPGRLDTQYF.